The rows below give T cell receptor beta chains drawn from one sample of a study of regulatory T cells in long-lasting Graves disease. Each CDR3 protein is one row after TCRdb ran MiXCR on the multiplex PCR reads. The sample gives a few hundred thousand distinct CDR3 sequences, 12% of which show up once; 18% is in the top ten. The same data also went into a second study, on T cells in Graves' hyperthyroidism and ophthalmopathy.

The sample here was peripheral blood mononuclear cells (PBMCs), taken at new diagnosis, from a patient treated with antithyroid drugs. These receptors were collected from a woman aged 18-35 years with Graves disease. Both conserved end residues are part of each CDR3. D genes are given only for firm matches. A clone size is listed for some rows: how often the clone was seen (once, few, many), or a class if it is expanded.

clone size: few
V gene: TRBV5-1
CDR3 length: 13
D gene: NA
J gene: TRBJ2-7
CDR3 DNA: TGCGCCAGCAGCTTTGAGGTCAGGTCCGAGCAGTACTTC
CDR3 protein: CASSFEVRSEQYF

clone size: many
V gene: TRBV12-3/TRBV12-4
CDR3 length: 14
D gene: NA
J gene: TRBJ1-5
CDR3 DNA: TGTGCCAGCAGTTTGAGGTCTTTTAATCAGCCCCAGCATTTT
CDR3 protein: CASSLRSFNQPQHF

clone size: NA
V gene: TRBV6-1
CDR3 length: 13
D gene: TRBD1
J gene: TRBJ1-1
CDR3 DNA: TGTGCCAGCAGGCGGACAGGGCTAATTGAAGCTTTCTTT
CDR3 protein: CASRRTGLIEAFF

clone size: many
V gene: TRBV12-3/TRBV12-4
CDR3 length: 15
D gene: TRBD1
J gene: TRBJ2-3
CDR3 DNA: TGTGCCAGCAGTTTAGAGGGGGCCGGGGTTGATACGCAGTATTTT
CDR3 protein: CASSLEGAGVDTQYF

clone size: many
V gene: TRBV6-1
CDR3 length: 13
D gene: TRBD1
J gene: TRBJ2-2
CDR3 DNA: TGTGCCAGCATTAACAGGGGCGCCGGGGAGCTGTTTTTT
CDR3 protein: CASINRGAGELFF

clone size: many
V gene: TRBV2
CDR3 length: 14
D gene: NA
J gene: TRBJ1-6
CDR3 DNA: TGTGCCAGCAAAGTCCTAGATAAACGGTCACCCCTCCACTTT
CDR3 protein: CASKVLDKRSPLHF

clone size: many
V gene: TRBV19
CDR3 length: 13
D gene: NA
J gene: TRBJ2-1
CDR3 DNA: TGTGCCAGTAGTATAGGGGCTATTAATGAGCAGTTCTTC
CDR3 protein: CASSIGAINEQFF

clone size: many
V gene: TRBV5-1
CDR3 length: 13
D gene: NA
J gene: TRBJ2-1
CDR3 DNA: TGCGCCAGCAGCTTTGACAGGAACAATGAGCAGTTCTTC
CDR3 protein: CASSFDRNNEQFF

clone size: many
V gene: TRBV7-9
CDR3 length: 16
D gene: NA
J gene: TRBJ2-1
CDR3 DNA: TGTGCCAGCAGCTTAAGAAGCCGAGATTACTACAATGAGCAGTTCTTC
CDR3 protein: CASSLRSRDYYNEQFF

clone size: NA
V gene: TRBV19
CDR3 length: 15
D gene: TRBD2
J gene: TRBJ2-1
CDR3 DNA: TGTGCCAGTAGTCCAAGCGGGGGGGAAAGCAATGAGCAGTCCTTC
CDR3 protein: CASSPSGGESNEQSF